Listed below are T cell receptor beta chains from one sample, sequenced in a study of CD8 T cells in Susac syndrome. A single record per CDR3 protein comes from TCRdb applying MiXCR to the immunoSEQ multiplex PCR reads. The sample consists of roughly 110,000 distinct CDR3 sequences, roughly 95% of them appearing once. Sample: CD8+ T cells from PBMCs. These receptor sequences come from a human donor with Susac syndrome. Each CDR3 is given with its conserved first and last residue. Fields, in order: J gene, V gene, D gene, clone size, CDR3 DNA, CDR3 protein. The D gene is left open where the match is weak. Size is stated for part of the rows, as once, few or many counts, or as a class when the clone is expanded.

j_gene: TRBJ2-1; v_gene: TRBV7-9; d_gene: .; abundance: .; CDR3nt: TGTGCCAGCAGCTTTAAAATCGGTCTCTACAATGAGCAGTTCTTC; CDR3aa: CASSFKIGLYNEQFF
j_gene: TRBJ2-3; v_gene: TRBV27; d_gene: .; abundance: .; CDR3nt: TGTGCCAGCAGTTTGTCAGAAATCACAGATACGCAGTATTTT; CDR3aa: CASSLSEITDTQYF
j_gene: TRBJ2-5; v_gene: TRBV27; d_gene: .; abundance: .; CDR3nt: TGTGCCAGCAGTCTCGGGGCTAAGCTGTACTTC; CDR3aa: CASSLGAKLYF
j_gene: TRBJ2-3; v_gene: TRBV29-1; d_gene: .; abundance: .; CDR3nt: TGCAGCGTTGGTAGGGCGGGCAGCACAGATACGCAGTATTTT; CDR3aa: CSVGRAGSTDTQYF
j_gene: TRBJ2-7; v_gene: TRBV9; d_gene: .; abundance: .; CDR3nt: TGTGCCAGCAGCGCCCTGGAAGGGGACTACGAGCAGTACTTC; CDR3aa: CASSALEGDYEQYF
j_gene: TRBJ1-2; v_gene: TRBV14; d_gene: .; abundance: .; CDR3nt: TGTGCCAGCAGCCCGCTAGTCAGGGAGCTTGCCTATGGCTACACCTTC; CDR3aa: CASSPLVRELAYGYTF
j_gene: TRBJ1-1; v_gene: TRBV20-1; d_gene: .; abundance: .; CDR3nt: TGCAGTGCCCTGGGATTGAACACTGAAGCTTTCTTT; CDR3aa: CSALGLNTEAFF
j_gene: TRBJ1-1; v_gene: TRBV6-2/TRBV6-3; d_gene: .; abundance: once; CDR3nt: TGTGCCAGCAGAAAACCTCAGGGAGGGGGCACTGAAGCTTTCTTT; CDR3aa: CASRKPQGGGTEAFF
j_gene: TRBJ2-3; v_gene: TRBV9; d_gene: .; abundance: .; CDR3nt: TGTGCCAGTCAGGAAGAGGGCACAGATACGCAGTATTTT; CDR3aa: CASQEEGTDTQYF
j_gene: TRBJ2-2; v_gene: TRBV20-1; d_gene: .; abundance: .; CDR3nt: TGCAGTGCTAGACCTGCAAGTGGCGATACGAACACCGGGGAGCTGTTTTTT; CDR3aa: CSARPASGDTNTGELFF
j_gene: TRBJ2-7; v_gene: TRBV19; d_gene: TRBD1; abundance: .; CDR3nt: TGTGCCAGTAAGCCCGGACAGGGGGCGGGCTACGAGCAGTACTTC; CDR3aa: CASKPGQGAGYEQYF
j_gene: TRBJ2-1; v_gene: TRBV20-1; d_gene: .; abundance: .; CDR3nt: TGCAGTGCTAGAGATCAAGTTAGTATCTCCTACAATGAGCAGTTCTTC; CDR3aa: CSARDQVSISYNEQFF
j_gene: TRBJ2-5; v_gene: TRBV20-1; d_gene: TRBD2; abundance: .; CDR3nt: TGCAGTGCTCGCGGGGGGATCCAAGAGACCCAGTACTTC; CDR3aa: CSARGGIQETQYF
j_gene: TRBJ2-7; v_gene: TRBV20-1; d_gene: .; abundance: .; CDR3nt: TGCAGTGCCGCCAAGGACCTCAGGGAATCTTTGAACGAGCAGTACTTC; CDR3aa: CSAAKDLRESLNEQYF
j_gene: TRBJ1-3; v_gene: TRBV12-3/TRBV12-4; d_gene: TRBD1; abundance: .; CDR3nt: TGTGCCAGCAGATTCTTGACAGGGTCTGGAAACACCATATATTTT; CDR3aa: CASRFLTGSGNTIYF
j_gene: TRBJ1-2; v_gene: TRBV24-1; d_gene: .; abundance: .; CDR3nt: TGTGCCACCAGTGCAGGGGTCGGCTACACCTTC; CDR3aa: CATSAGVGYTF
j_gene: TRBJ2-7; v_gene: TRBV13; d_gene: .; abundance: few; CDR3nt: TGTGCCAGCAGCTTAGAAAGGGACGAGCAGTACTTC; CDR3aa: CASSLERDEQYF
j_gene: TRBJ1-2; v_gene: TRBV5-1; d_gene: .; abundance: .; CDR3nt: TGCGCCAGCAGCTTTGGCAGATCTCCTAACTATGGCTACACCTTC; CDR3aa: CASSFGRSPNYGYTF
j_gene: TRBJ2-3; v_gene: TRBV29-1; d_gene: .; abundance: .; CDR3nt: TGCAGCGTTGCCTCGGTGGACACAGATACGCAGTATTTT; CDR3aa: CSVASVDTDTQYF
j_gene: TRBJ2-4; v_gene: TRBV11-2; d_gene: TRBD2; abundance: .; CDR3nt: TGTGCCAGCAGCTTAGATCCCGGAACTAGCGGGGGGGGCAAAAACATTCAGTACTTC; CDR3aa: CASSLDPGTSGGGKNIQYF
j_gene: TRBJ1-1; v_gene: TRBV7-9; d_gene: TRBD1; abundance: .; CDR3nt: TGTGCCAGCAGCCTTACAGGGGGAGCTTTCTTT; CDR3aa: CASSLTGGAFF
j_gene: TRBJ1-6; v_gene: TRBV9; d_gene: .; abundance: .; CDR3nt: TGTGCCAGCAGCGCGGGACCCCAACATTCACCCCTCCACTTT; CDR3aa: CASSAGPQHSPLHF
j_gene: TRBJ2-1; v_gene: TRBV6-1; d_gene: .; abundance: .; CDR3nt: TGTGCCAGCAGTGGAGACTATCCTGAGCAGTTCTTC; CDR3aa: CASSGDYPEQFF
j_gene: TRBJ1-4; v_gene: TRBV6-2/TRBV6-3; d_gene: .; abundance: .; CDR3nt: TGTGCCAGCAGTTTCCGCCAGGGGAGGACTAATGAAAAACTGTTTTTT; CDR3aa: CASSFRQGRTNEKLFF
j_gene: TRBJ1-1; v_gene: TRBV10-2; d_gene: TRBD1; abundance: once; CDR3nt: TGCGCCAGCAGTAATCCGGGACAGGGGGCGGAAGCTTTCTTT; CDR3aa: CASSNPGQGAEAFF
j_gene: TRBJ2-7; v_gene: TRBV14; d_gene: TRBD1; abundance: .; CDR3nt: TGTGCCAGCAGCCAATCACATACCGGGACAGGGGACAGCGAGCAGTACTTC; CDR3aa: CASSQSHTGTGDSEQYF
j_gene: TRBJ2-1; v_gene: TRBV9; d_gene: TRBD1; abundance: .; CDR3nt: TGTGCCAGCAGCGTTGACAGGGCCTCCTACAATGAGCAGTTCTTC; CDR3aa: CASSVDRASYNEQFF
j_gene: TRBJ1-5; v_gene: TRBV7-9; d_gene: .; abundance: .; CDR3nt: TGTGCCAGCAGTTTGGGTCATAAGCAGCCCCAGCATTTT; CDR3aa: CASSLGHKQPQHF
j_gene: TRBJ2-7; v_gene: TRBV20-1; d_gene: .; abundance: .; CDR3nt: TGCAGTGCTAGCCCCCCCACTAGAAACTTTGCCTACGAGCAGTACTTC; CDR3aa: CSASPPTRNFAYEQYF
j_gene: TRBJ1-4; v_gene: TRBV27; d_gene: TRBD1; abundance: .; CDR3nt: TGTGCCAGCAGTCCTAGTCAGGGGGGAAAACTGTTTTTT; CDR3aa: CASSPSQGGKLFF
j_gene: TRBJ2-2; v_gene: TRBV9; d_gene: .; abundance: .; CDR3nt: TGTGCCAGCAGAGGTAGCCGTGACGGGGAGCTGTTTTTT; CDR3aa: CASRGSRDGELFF
j_gene: TRBJ2-7; v_gene: TRBV5-4; d_gene: .; abundance: .; CDR3nt: TGTGCCAGCAGCTTAACGACCCATCCAGGCGAGCAGTACTTC; CDR3aa: CASSLTTHPGEQYF
j_gene: TRBJ2-1; v_gene: TRBV27; d_gene: .; abundance: few; CDR3nt: TGTGCCAGCAGTTGGGGAGGCAATGAGCAGTTCTTC; CDR3aa: CASSWGGNEQFF
j_gene: TRBJ1-2; v_gene: TRBV9; d_gene: TRBD1; abundance: .; CDR3nt: TGTGCCAGCAGCCCCCGGACAGGGGAAAACTATGGCTACACCTTC; CDR3aa: CASSPRTGENYGYTF
j_gene: TRBJ2-3; v_gene: TRBV14; d_gene: .; abundance: .; CDR3nt: TGTGCCAGCAGCCAAGATTGGAGTACCCCTAGCACAGATACGCAGTATTTT; CDR3aa: CASSQDWSTPSTDTQYF
j_gene: TRBJ2-5; v_gene: TRBV12-3/TRBV12-4; d_gene: .; abundance: .; CDR3nt: TGTGCCAGCAGCCTCCAGGAAAGGGGGTGGTCCCAGTACTTC; CDR3aa: CASSLQERGWSQYF
j_gene: TRBJ2-1; v_gene: TRBV19; d_gene: .; abundance: .; CDR3nt: TGTGCCAGTAGTACGGCCCGACCTCCCTCCTACAATGAGCAGTTCTTC; CDR3aa: CASSTARPPSYNEQFF
j_gene: TRBJ2-1; v_gene: TRBV9; d_gene: TRBD2; abundance: .; CDR3nt: TGTGCCAGCAGCTTCCCTAGCGGGGGGTCCTCCCATGAGCAGTTCTTC; CDR3aa: CASSFPSGGSSHEQFF
j_gene: TRBJ2-3; v_gene: TRBV24-1; d_gene: .; abundance: .; CDR3nt: TGTGCCCCCCGCGGGGTTGGCACAGATACGCAGTATTTT; CDR3aa: CAPRGVGTDTQYF
j_gene: TRBJ2-5; v_gene: TRBV4-1; d_gene: TRBD2; abundance: .; CDR3nt: TGCGCCAGCAGCCAAGTCACGGGACTAAATGGAGAGACCCAGTACTTC; CDR3aa: CASSQVTGLNGETQYF
j_gene: TRBJ2-5; v_gene: TRBV9; d_gene: .; abundance: .; CDR3nt: TGTGCCAGCAGCGTAGATAGATTTTCTAAAGAGACCCAGTACTTC; CDR3aa: CASSVDRFSKETQYF
j_gene: TRBJ2-7; v_gene: TRBV20-1; d_gene: .; abundance: .; CDR3nt: TGCAGTGCTAGTGGGCGGGGGCATGCTCGGGAGCAGTACTTC; CDR3aa: CSASGRGHAREQYF
j_gene: TRBJ2-7; v_gene: TRBV5-4; d_gene: TRBD2; abundance: .; CDR3nt: TGTGCCAGCAGCCGGGGACTAGCGGGGTCCGAGCAGTACTTC; CDR3aa: CASSRGLAGSEQYF
j_gene: TRBJ2-7; v_gene: TRBV4-3; d_gene: .; abundance: .; CDR3nt: TGCGCCAGCAGCCAAGTACAGGATAGAAGGTACGAGCAGTACTTC; CDR3aa: CASSQVQDRRYEQYF